Here is one TCR beta chain with its context. This sample was included in a study of blood T cell repertoires in COVID-19. The data were produced by immunoSEQ multiplex PCR, yet TCRdb's version contains in-frame clones alone and is incomplete. The sample has some 340,000 clones; approximately 87% are singletons. Recruits, aged about 18 to 95 years, lived in under 25 US areas. Symptom resolution, clearance, or two negative PCRs marked the recovered donors of Cohort 3. The source material was PBMCs or T cells enriched from blood (not recorded which). The receptor's source is a woman in her 30s who had recovered from COVID-19.

Here the CDR3 DNA reads TGTGCCAGCAGCTTCGGCCGGGACAATCAGCCCCAGCATTTT. It yields the protein CASSFGRDNQPQHF. The rearrangement links TRBV5-6 to TRBJ1-5, with unresolved D. With 2 bases removed from V and 3 bases from J, the gap between germline ends came to 9 bases. From germline, CDR1 is SGHDT and CDR2 YYEEEE. This CDR3 is 14 amino acids long. Full variable domain (remainder filled in from reference TRBV5-6 and TRBJ1-5): DAGVTQSPTHLIKTRGQQVTLRCSPKSGHDTVSWYQQALGQGPQFIFQYYEEEERQRGNFPDRFSGHQFPNYSSELNVNALLLGDSALYLCASSFGRDNQPQHFGDGTRLSIL.